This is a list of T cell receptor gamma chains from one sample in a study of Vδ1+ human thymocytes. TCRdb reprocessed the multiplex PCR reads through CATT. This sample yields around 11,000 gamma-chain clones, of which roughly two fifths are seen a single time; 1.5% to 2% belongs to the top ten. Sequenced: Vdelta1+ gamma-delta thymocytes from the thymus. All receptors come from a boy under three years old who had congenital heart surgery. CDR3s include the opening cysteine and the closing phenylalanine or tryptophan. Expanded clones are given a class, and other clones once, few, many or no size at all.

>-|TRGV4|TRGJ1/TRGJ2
TGTGCCACCTGGGATCCCAATGGTTATAAGAAACTCTTT
CATWDPNGYKKLF
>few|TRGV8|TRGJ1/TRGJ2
TGTGCCACCTGGGACCCTATGGAGAAACTCTTT
CATWDPMEKLF
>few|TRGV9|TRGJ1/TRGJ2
TGTGCCTTATGGGAGGCCCCGTGTTGGGGTAAGAAACTCTTT
CALWEAPCWGKKLF
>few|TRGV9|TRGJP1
TGTGCCTTGTGGGAGGTGCAGGGTACCACTGGTTGGTTCAAGATATTT
CALWEVQGTTGWFKIF
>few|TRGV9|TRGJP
TGTGCCTTGTGGGAATTAGAGTTGGGCAAAAAAATCAAGGTATTT
CALWELELGKKIKVF
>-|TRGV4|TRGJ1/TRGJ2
TGTGCCACCTGGGATGGGCCCAAATATTATAAGAAACTCTTT
CATWDGPKYYKKLF
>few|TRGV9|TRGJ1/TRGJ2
TGTGCCTTGTGGGCCCCCCTTTATTATAAGAAACTCTTT
CALWAPLYYKKLF
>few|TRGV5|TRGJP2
TGTGCCACCTGGGACAGGTCGGAGAGTAGTGATTGGATCAAGACGTTT
CATWDRSESSDWIKTF
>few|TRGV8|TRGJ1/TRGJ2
TGTGCCACCTGGGATATTGACCATAAGAAACTCTTT
CATWDIDHKKLF
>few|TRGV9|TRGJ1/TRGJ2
TGTGCCGTCGGTGTAAGTAAGAAACTCTTT
CAVGVSKKLF
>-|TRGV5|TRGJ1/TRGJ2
TGTGCCACCTGGGACACGGATTATAAGAAACTCTTT
CATWDTDYKKLF
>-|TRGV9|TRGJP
TGTGCCTTGTGGGGAACTGGAGAGCAAGAGTTGGGCAAAAAAATCAAGGTATTT
CALWGTGEQELGKKIKVF
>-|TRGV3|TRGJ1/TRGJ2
TGTGCCACCTGGGACAGGCAGGGGAAATATAAGAAACTCTTT
CATWDRQGKYKKLF
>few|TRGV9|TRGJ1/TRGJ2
TGTGCCTTGTGGGAGCCCACTCACGCCAGTTATTATAAGAAACTCTTT
CALWEPTHASYYKKLF
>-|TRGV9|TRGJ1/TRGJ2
TGTGCCTTGTCTATCCCCTTCTACGTAAAAGATTATAAGAAACTCTTT
CALSIPFYVKDYKKLF
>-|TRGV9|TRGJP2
TGTGCCTTGTGGGAGGGCCAAAGTAGTGATTGGATCAAGACGTTT
CALWEGQSSDWIKTF
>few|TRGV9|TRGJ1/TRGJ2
TGTGCCTTGTGGGAAGGTCAAGAACATTATTATAAGAAACTCTTT
CALWEGQEHYYKKLF
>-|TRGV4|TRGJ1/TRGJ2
TGTGCCACCTGGGATGGCGCTTATAAGAAACTCTTT
CATWDGAYKKLF
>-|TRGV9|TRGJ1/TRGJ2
TGTGCCGGGGGGGATGTGGTTAGGAAGGTCTTT
CAGGDVVRKVF
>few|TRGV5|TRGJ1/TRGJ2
TGTGCCACCTGGGACAGGCCGCATAAGAAACTCTTT
CATWDRPHKKLF
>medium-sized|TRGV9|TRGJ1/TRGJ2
TGTGCCTTGTGGGAGGGATATAAGAAACTCTTT
CALWEGYKKLF
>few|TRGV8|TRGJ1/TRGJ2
TGTGCCACCTGGACCCTTTATTATAAGAAACTCTTT
CATWTLYYKKLF
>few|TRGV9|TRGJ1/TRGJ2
TGTGCCTTGTGGGATGGATATAAGAAACTCTTT
CALWDGYKKLF
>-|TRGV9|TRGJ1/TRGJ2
TGTGCCTTGTGGGAGGTGCCGGTGAAGAAACTCTTT
CALWEVPVKKLF
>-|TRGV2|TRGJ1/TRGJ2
TGTGCCACCTGGGACGGGGAACATAAGAAACTCTTT
CATWDGEHKKLF
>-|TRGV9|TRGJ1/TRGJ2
TGTGCCTTGTGGGACAGACATCCGCCTTATTATAAGAAACTCTTT
CALWDRHPPYYKKLF
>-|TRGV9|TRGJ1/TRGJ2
TGTGCCTGGGGGGAAAGAAGTAAGAAACTCTTT
CAWGERSKKLF
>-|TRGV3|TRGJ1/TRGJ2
TGTGCCACCTGGGAATCATATTATAAGAAACTCTTT
CATWESYYKKLF
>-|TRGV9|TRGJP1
TGTGCCTTGTGGGAGGTGCACACTGGTTGGTTCAAGATATTT
CALWEVHTGWFKIF